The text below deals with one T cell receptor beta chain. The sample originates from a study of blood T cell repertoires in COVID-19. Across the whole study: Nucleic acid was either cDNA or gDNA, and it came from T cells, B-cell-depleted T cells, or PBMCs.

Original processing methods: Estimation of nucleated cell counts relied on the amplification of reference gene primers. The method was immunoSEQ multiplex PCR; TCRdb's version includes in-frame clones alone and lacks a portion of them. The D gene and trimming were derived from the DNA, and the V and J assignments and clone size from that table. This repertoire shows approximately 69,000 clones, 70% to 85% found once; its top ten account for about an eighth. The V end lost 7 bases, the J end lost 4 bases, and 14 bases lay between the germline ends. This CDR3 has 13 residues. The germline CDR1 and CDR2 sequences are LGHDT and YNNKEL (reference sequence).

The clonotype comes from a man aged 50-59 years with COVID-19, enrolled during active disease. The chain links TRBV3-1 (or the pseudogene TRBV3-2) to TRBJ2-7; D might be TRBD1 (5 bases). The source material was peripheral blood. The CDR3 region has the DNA TGTGCCAGCACCTCGGACACTCAATACGAGCAGTACTTC. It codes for CASTSDTQYEQYF.